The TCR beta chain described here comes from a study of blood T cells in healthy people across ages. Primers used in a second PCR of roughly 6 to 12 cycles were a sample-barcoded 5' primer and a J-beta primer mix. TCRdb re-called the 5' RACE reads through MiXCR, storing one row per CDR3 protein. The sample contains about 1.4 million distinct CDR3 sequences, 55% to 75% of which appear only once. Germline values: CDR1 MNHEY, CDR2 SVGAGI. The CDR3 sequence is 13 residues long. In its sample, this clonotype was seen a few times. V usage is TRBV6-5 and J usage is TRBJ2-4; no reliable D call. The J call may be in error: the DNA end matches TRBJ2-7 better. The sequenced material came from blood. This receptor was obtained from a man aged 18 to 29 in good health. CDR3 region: CASTDSLGYEQYF. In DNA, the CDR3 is TGTGCCAGCACCGACTCCCTCGGCTACGAGCAGTACTTC.